This TCR beta chain stems from a study of blood T cells in healthy people across ages. Primers used in a second PCR of roughly 7 to 12 cycles were a sample-barcoded 5' primer and a J-beta primer mix. Every cDNA molecule carried a tag from a template-switch adaptor bearing 12 random nucleotides. TCRdb called the 5' RACE reads again in MiXCR, with one record for every CDR3 protein. The sample gives 800,000 to 1,300,000 distinct CDR3 sequences, approximately 26% of which show up once; 0.65% to 0.95% is in the top ten. In germline, CDR1 is DFQATT, CDR2 SNEGSKA (reference sequence). The CDR3 is 13 amino acids. The V and J ends lost 6 bases and 15 bases respectively, with 24 bases between them. This same sample was also taken into another study, of T cells of mothers and their children.

The clonotype was recovered from a girl aged 2-10 years in good health. Sequences were obtained from blood. The gene calls are TRBV20-1 and TRBJ2-4, with D tentatively TRBD2 (5 bases). The CDR3 DNA sequence: TGCAGTGCAGGCCCCGGACTCCCTCTTTATGTGTACTTC. This codes for CSAGPGLPLYVYF.